The 9 T cell receptor beta chains given below trace back to one sample, sequenced in a study of blood T cell repertoires in COVID-19 (TCRdb year 2020). The library was built by means of the immunoSEQ multiplex PCR assay. TCRdb's version of the immuneACCESS table is confined to in-frame rearrangements and falls short of the full clone set. An unresolved V gene accounts for under half of the shortfall where checked; the remainder is of unknown origin. Within this sample are roughly 180,000 clones, with roughly 88% of them counted one time only. Clones ranked in the top ten supply around 6.9% of the sample. The specimen was peripheral blood. These receptor sequences come from a man at least 80 years old with COVID-19, enrolled during active disease.

This chain uses TRBV5-6 with TRBJ1-2; possible D gene TRBD1, 6 bases. V gave up 4 bases and J gave up 4 bases, with 14 bases separating them. Per the germline V gene, CDR1 is SGHDT and CDR2 is YYEEEE. The CDR3 is made up of 14 amino acids. CDR3 in DNA: TGTGCCAGCAGCCTCTACCAGGGGCTCTATGGCTACACCTTC. Residues: CASSLYQGLYGYTF.

This clone was observed a single time. The chain couples TRBV6-5 to TRBJ1-1; D is unresolved. Germline V gene lookup returns CDR1 MNHEY and CDR2 SVGAGI. This CDR3 has 15 amino acids. The ends were cut back, 5 bases at V and 4 bases at J, with 17 bases in the middle. CDR3 bases: TGTGCCAGCAGTCTTACTAGTTGGCGTCCCACTGAAGCTTTCTTT. This sequence encodes CASSLTSWRPTEAFF.

The chain combines TRBV7-9 with TRBJ1-4, with D tentatively TRBD1 (6 bases). The CDR3 runs to 16 residues. Trimming pared 2 bases from V and 5 bases from J, leaving 15 bases between. CDR1 is SEHNR and CDR2 is FQNEAQ in the germline V gene (reference sequence). The CDR3 DNA is TGTGCCAGCAGCTTAACAGGGAGAAGCGTAAATGAAAAACTGTTTTTT. Its protein product is CASSLTGRSVNEKLFF.

This chain connects TRBV7-9 to TRBJ1-6, with no clear D. Between the trimmed V and J ends, which lost 7 bases and 8 bases, there was a span of 12 bases. CDR3 length: 13 residues. Germline loops: CDR1 SEHNR, CDR2 FQNEAQ (reference sequence). Written as DNA, the CDR3 is TGTGCCAGCACCCTCGGCGGCTATTCACCCCTCCACTTT. Protein sequence: CASTLGGYSPLHF.

The gene calls are TRBV11-2 and TRBJ2-3; 9 nucleotides agree with TRBD2. CDR3 size: 14 residues. Germline CDR1 and CDR2: SGHAT and FQNNGV. Trimming took 2 bases from V and 3 from J; bases not matched to a gene: 0. Written as DNA, the CDR3 is TGTGCCAGCAGCTTAAGCGGGGGGACAGATACGCAGTATTTT. It specifies CASSLSGGTDTQYF.

This clone was observed a handful of times. The chain is built from TRBV3-1 (or the pseudogene TRBV3-2) and TRBJ2-5, with D maybe TRBD2 (6 bases). Per germline, CDR1 LGHDT and CDR2 YNNKEL (reference sequence). There are 13 residues in the CDR3. Trimming took 6 bases from V and 1 from J, leaving 9 bases between them. The CDR3 nucleotides are TGTGCCAGCAGACCGACTAGCCAAGAGACCCAGTACTTC. Residues: CASRPTSQETQYF.

V and J are TRBV7-3 and TRBJ2-5; 9 bases line up with TRBD1. The CDR3 has 15 residues. V was pared by 4 bases and J by 3 bases, with 6 bases of the junction left unmatched. CDR1 and CDR2 from the germline V gene are SGHTA and FQGTGA. The CDR3 spells CASSSYRGPKETQYF. The CDR3 DNA reads as TGTGCCAGCAGCTCTTACAGGGGGCCCAAAGAGACCCAGTACTTC.

The chain links TRBV9 to TRBJ1-3; D may be TRBD1 (5 bases). V gave up 3 bases and J gave up 0 bases, with 10 bases separating them. CDR3 size: 15 residues. The V gene's germline CDR1 is SGDLS and CDR2 YYNGEE. The CDR3 protein is CASSAGGGSGNTIYF. In nucleotides, the CDR3 is TGTGCCAGCAGCGCCGGGGGGGGCTCTGGAAACACCATATATTTT.

The genes are TRBV19 and TRBJ2-1; 8 positions agree with TRBD1. The CDR3 is 15 residues long. Germline V lookup: CDR1 LNHDA, CDR2 SQIVND (reference sequence). Trimming removed 4 bases from V and 9 bases from J; junction bases left unmatched: 11. The CDR3 DNA sequence: TGTGCCAGTAGTACGACAGGGGTTGGAGGTGGTGAGCAGTTCTTC. Its translation is CASSTTGVGGGEQFF.